This T cell receptor beta chain derives from a study of spatial heterogeneity in lung cancer. This CDR3 is built from 12 residues. Trimming pared 4 bases from V and 8 bases from J, leaving 10 bases between. Germline CDR1 SGHNT, CDR2 YYREEE (reference sequence). TCRdb processed the 5' RACE reads anew with MiXCR; each CDR3 protein has one entry. Of about 14,000 distinct CDR3 sequences listed, over 9.5% are singletons. Time point meaning: sample taken at primary tumor resection. Researchers sequenced whole RNA taken from tumor, nontumor lung or frozen PBMC without sorting. This clonotype was observed at least ten times.

Sequenced material: PBMCs, taken at surgery. This TCR derives from a male donor with early-stage non-small cell lung cancer. The chain uses TRBV5-4 and TRBJ2-1; D is possibly TRBD2 (5 bases). The CDR3 DNA is TGTGCCAGCAGCGCAGAGGGCTATGAGCAGTTCTTC. Translation: CASSAEGYEQFF.